The 26 T cell receptor beta chains below all came from one sample that was sequenced in a study of response to subunit inactivated influenza vaccine. TCRdb independently ran MiXCR on the RT-PCR reads; one entry per CDR3 protein. This table holds 650,000 or so distinct CDR3 sequences, less than 15% found once. The sequencing used PBMCs from blood, collected 14 to 15 days before vaccination. These TCRs come from a middle-aged man who received an inactivated influenza vaccine.

This clonotype appeared a few times. The chain links TRBV12-3 or TRBV12-4 to TRBJ2-3; D is ambiguous. The CDR3 is made up of 15 amino acids. Trimming left V 6 bases short and J 3 bases short, with 16 bases between. CDR3 sequence: CASSALVGRTDTQYF. CDR3 in DNA: TGTGCCAGCAGCGCCCTGGTAGGACGAACAGATACGCAGTATTTT.

In its sample, this clonotype was seen a few times. The genes are TRBV18 and TRBJ2-6; a possible D gene is TRBD1 (5 bases). The CDR3 is made up of 17 amino acids. The V end was cut by 3 bases, the J end by 0 bases, with 12 bases between. Germline V gene sequence: CDR1 KGHSH, CDR2 LQKENI. In DNA, the CDR3 is TGTGCCAGCTCACCGAGGACACTCAGCTCTGGGGCCAACGTCCTGACTTTC. Protein: CASSPRTLSSGANVLTF.

This chain links TRBV20-1 with TRBJ2-1, with 14 bases identical to TRBD2. The junction had 10 bases not matched to a gene; V was cut back by 6 bases and J by 0 bases. The CDR3 spans 18 residues. CDR1 and CDR2 (germline): DFQATT, SNEGSKA (reference sequence). The CDR3 sequence: CSALTSGGGGCSYNEQFF. CDR3 in DNA: TGCAGTGCCTTGACTAGCGGGGGGGGAGGATGCTCCTACAATGAGCAGTTCTTC.

The V and J genes are TRBV3-1 and TRBJ2-2; D call uncertain. The V end was cut by 5 bases, the J end by 0 bases, with 10 bases between. CDR3 length equals 15 residues. Germline values: CDR1 LGHDT, CDR2 YNNKEL (reference sequence). The CDR3 bases are TGTGCCAGCAGCTTCAGGATTACGAACACCGGGGAGCTGTTTTTT. It translates to CASSFRITNTGELFF.

The chain links TRBV4-1 to TRBJ2-5, with 11 bases fitting TRBD2. V shed 1 base, J shed 1 base, and the junction held 11 bases outside the gene matches. The germline CDR1 and CDR2 sequences are MGHRA and YSYEKL. This CDR3 is built from 19 residues. Here the CDR3 reads CASSQGRLAGRLLQETQYF. CDR3 coding DNA: TGCGCCAGCAGCCAAGGAAGACTAGCGGGGCGACTACTCCAAGAGACCCAGTACTTC.

To note about this clonotype: A much more abundant neighbour one base away suggests this may be a read error. The rearrangement joins TRBV7-8 to TRBJ2-7; perhaps TRBD1 as D (5 bases). Trimming stripped 6 bases from V and 4 bases from J, with 16 bases between. The germline V gene encodes CDR1 SGHVS and CDR2 FQNEAQ. The length of the CDR3 is 14 residues. CDR3 in DNA: TGTGCCAGCAGAGACAAAACAGGAAAGTACGAGCAGTACTTC. Protein sequence: CASRDKTGKYEQYF.

The rearrangement links TRBV10-3 to TRBJ2-7, with 8 bases aligning to TRBD1. After removal of 4 bases from V and 3 bases from J, the junction contained 5 bases not matched to a gene. This CDR3 is 14 amino acids long. CDR1 ENHRY and CDR2 SYGVKD come from the germline V gene. The CDR3 region is CAISATTGDYEQYF. The CDR3 nucleotides read TGTGCCATCAGTGCTACGACAGGGGACTACGAGCAGTACTTC.

Many counts were recorded for this clonotype. The rearrangement links TRBV12-3 or TRBV12-4 to TRBJ2-7; a possible D gene is TRBD1 (5 bases). The CDR3 has 15 amino acids. The ends were cut back, 1 base at V and 1 base at J, with 11 bases in the middle. As DNA, the CDR3 is TGTGCCAGCAGTTTAGTGGGGCCAGGGTCCTACGAGCAGTACTTC. Translating it yields CASSLVGPGSYEQYF.

This clonotype has only a few counts. In nucleotides, the CDR3 is TGTGCCAGCAGCTTATCCCGGGGGAACATTCAGTACTTC. Protein: CASSLSRGNIQYF. The chain joins TRBV7-2 to TRBJ2-4, with D perhaps matching TRBD2 (6 bases). Germline assignment: CDR1 SGHTA and CDR2 FQGNSA. Trimming took off 2 bases at V and 7 bases at J, with 9 bases between the two ends. The CDR3 is made up of 13 amino acids.

The chain uses TRBV4-3 and TRBJ2-5, with D uncertain. CDR1 is LGHNA and CDR2 is YSLEER in the germline V gene. The CDR3 covers 14 residues. Trimming shortened V by 5 bases and J by 1 base, and 11 bases separated the two germline ends. CDR3 sequence (DNA): TGCGCCAGCAGCTACGACACCAGCCAAGAGACCCAGTACTTC. This codes for CASSYDTSQETQYF.

This clonotype was counted only a few times. The chain uses TRBV20-1 and TRBJ2-7, with D possibly TRBD2 on 6 matching bases. The CDR3 consists of 18 residues. V was clipped by 1 base and J by 0 bases, with 22 bases between them. Germline-derived CDR1 and CDR2 are DFQATT and SNEGSKA (reference sequence). The CDR3 DNA reads as TGCAGTGCTAGAGGGGGAATAGAACGGGGGAAGAGCTCCTACGAGCAGTACTTC. This encodes CSARGGIERGKSSYEQYF.

This clonotype was seen many times. The J gene is TRBJ2-1, the V gene TRBV6-2 or TRBV6-3; 15 positions match TRBD2. This CDR3 has 20 amino acids. V lost 2 bases to trimming and J lost 1 base; unmatched junction nucleotides: 9. CDR1 is MNHEY and CDR2 is SVGEGT in the germline V gene. CDR3 amino acids: CASSYVAVGLAGGSYNEQFF. DNA of the CDR3: TGTGCCAGCAGTTACGTGGCAGTGGGACTAGCGGGAGGATCCTACAATGAGCAGTTCTTC.

J is TRBJ2-3 and V is TRBV5-1; D unclear. The V and J ends lost 2 bases and 0 bases respectively, with 10 bases between them. From germline, CDR1 is SGHRS and CDR2 YFSETQ. This CDR3 spans 15 amino acids. The CDR3 DNA reads TGCGCCAGCAGCTTCTGGACCACTAGCACAGATACGCAGTATTTT. This sequence encodes CASSFWTTSTDTQYF.

A few counts support this clonotype. The rearrangement joins TRBV6-1 to TRBJ2-1; D unclear. The CDR3 runs to 16 residues. Germline-derived CDR1 and CDR2 are MNHNS and SASEGT. V was clipped by 2 bases and J by 10 bases, with 21 bases between them. In DNA form, the CDR3 reads TGTGCCAGCAGTGAAACAGATACCGGTGGGCGTTGGGAGCAGTTCTTC. Amino acid sequence: CASSETDTGGRWEQFF.

The chain couples TRBV29-1 to TRBJ2-3; D gene uncertain. CDR3 length equals 12 residues. Germline values: CDR1 SQVTM, CDR2 ANQGSEA. Trimming left V 3 bases short and J 0 bases short, with 4 bases between. Here the CDR3 reads CSVEPSTDTQYF. The CDR3 DNA sequence: TGCAGCGTTGAGCCGAGCACAGATACGCAGTATTTT.

The chain combines TRBV5-1 with TRBJ1-6; D is undetermined. Per germline, CDR1 SGHRS and CDR2 YFSETQ. The CDR3 is 17 residues long. V dropped 0 bases and J dropped 0 bases, with 10 bases sitting between them. In DNA form, the CDR3 reads TGCGCCAGCAGCTTGGAGCCGGCGAGCTCCTATAATTCACCCCTCCACTTT. Translated: CASSLEPASSYNSPLHF.

The chain couples TRBV10-3 to TRBJ2-1; possible D gene TRBD2, 6 bases. The CDR3 length is 14 residues. V was cut by 7 bases and J by 7 bases, with 17 bases left in between. Germline CDR1 reads ENHRY; CDR2 reads SYGVKD. CDR3 DNA sequence: TGTGCCATCAAAGGAAACCCTAGCGAGAATGAGCAGTTCTTC. This gives the protein CAIKGNPSENEQFF.

This clonotype was picked up a small number of times. J is TRBJ2-1 and V is TRBV7-3; 7 bases agree with TRBD2. V lost 5 bases, J lost 0 bases, and 4 bases stayed unmatched. The CDR3 is made up of 15 amino acids. CDR1 SGHTA and CDR2 FQGTGA come from the germline V gene. This CDR3 reads CASSQSGNSYNEQFF. DNA for the CDR3: TGTGCCAGCAGCCAGAGCGGGAACTCCTACAATGAGCAGTTCTTC.

The rearrangement links TRBV6-4 to TRBJ1-2; D remains unclear. In germline, CDR1 is MRHNA, CDR2 SNTAGT. The V gene lost 2 bases and the J gene lost 4 bases, with 8 bases spanning the gap. The CDR3 runs 13 residues. DNA of the CDR3: TGTGCCAGCAGTGACGGGAGCTTCTATGGCTACACCTTC. Translated, it gives CASSDGSFYGYTF.

This clonotype was observed a few times. The chain recombines TRBV20-1 with TRBJ1-1; unclear D gene. Trimming removed 6 bases from V and 2 bases from J, with 7 bases in between. The CDR3 is made up of 11 amino acids. CDR1 and CDR2 (germline): DFQATT, SNEGSKA (reference sequence). The CDR3 sequence is CSAQENTEAFF. CDR3 nucleotides: TGCAGTGCCCAGGAAAACACTGAAGCTTTCTTT.

The chain combines TRBV6-1 with TRBJ2-5, with D hard to call. Germline CDR1 is MNHNS and CDR2 is SASEGT. V lost 6 bases to trimming and J lost 2 bases, with 10 bases between them. The CDR3 covers 13 residues. The CDR3: CASRLTYQETQYF. The CDR3 DNA reads as TGTGCCAGCAGACTGACATATCAAGAGACCCAGTACTTC.

In its sample, this clonotype was seen many times. The chain has TRBV9 and TRBJ2-4, with 13 bases fitting TRBD2. J lost 1 base, V lost 4 bases, and 8 bases had no gene match. Germline CDR1 and CDR2: SGDLS and YYNGEE. The CDR3 has 18 residues. The CDR3 spells CASSRGLAGLLAKNIQYF. The DNA of the CDR3 is TGTGCCAGCAGCCGGGGACTAGCGGGGTTGTTGGCCAAAAACATTCAGTACTTC.

The chain combines TRBV5-1 with TRBJ2-7; 8 bases fit TRBD2. CDR3 length: 15 amino acids. Per the germline V gene, CDR1 is SGHRS and CDR2 is YFSETQ. With V trimmed by 0 bases and J by 1 base, 3 bases remained unmatched. CDR3 nucleotides: TGCGCCAGCAGCTTGGGAGGGACTAGTTCCTACGAGCAGTACTTC. This sequence encodes CASSLGGTSSYEQYF.

A few counts support this clonotype. The chain employs TRBV16 and TRBJ2-5; 9 nucleotides align to TRBD2. The CDR3 runs 16 residues. V was pared by 0 bases and J by 4 bases, with 6 bases of the junction left unmatched. The germline gives CDR1 KGHSY, CDR2 FQNENV. The CDR3 here is CASSQSGLAGRETQYF. As DNA, the CDR3 is TGTGCCAGCAGCCAATCTGGTCTAGCGGGAAGAGAGACCCAGTACTTC.

The chain is built from TRBV7-8 and TRBJ2-1; no firm D call. Trimming took 5 bases from V and 8 from J, leaving 19 bases between them. Germline-derived CDR1 and CDR2 are SGHVS and FQNEAQ. This CDR3 is 15 amino acids long. CDR3 bases: TGTGCCAGCAGCGTACGACAATATTCGGCGTATGAGCAGTTCTTC. This sequence encodes CASSVRQYSAYEQFF.

The CDR3 region is CASSLTQGFEQYF. The DNA of the CDR3 is TGTGCCAGCAGCTTAACACAGGGGTTCGAGCAGTACTTC. The V and J genes are TRBV7-9 and TRBJ2-7; 7 positions agree with TRBD1. This CDR3 comprises 13 residues. The ends lost 2 bases at V and 6 bases at J; junction bases unmatched: 4. Germline-derived CDR1 and CDR2 are SEHNR and FQNEAQ (reference sequence).